A selection of T cell receptor beta chains follows, all from one sample in a study of T cells in Graves' hyperthyroidism and ophthalmopathy. Via MiXCR, TCRdb re-called the multiplex PCR reads, giving one row per CDR3 protein. The profile covers roughly 560,000 distinct CDR3 sequences, with approximately 15% appearing a single time and around 4% taken by the ten largest. Sequencing input: blood. These receptors were obtained from a woman aged 40 to 50 with Graves' ophthalmopathy. Both conserved end residues are part of each CDR3. D genes are given only for firm matches. For some rows the clone size is stated as once, few or many, or as a class when expanded; others skip it.

clone size: many; D gene: TRBD1; V gene: TRBV30; J gene: TRBJ1-1; CDR3 DNA: TGTGCCTGGAGTACTGGGACAGGACGTGACTTTGAAGCTTTCTTT; CDR3 protein: CAWSTGTGRDFEAFF
clone size: few; D gene: TRBD1; V gene: TRBV30; J gene: TRBJ2-4; CDR3 DNA: TGTGCCTGGATTAACAAGGGGGCGGCCAAAAACATTCAGTACTTC; CDR3 protein: CAWINKGAAKNIQYF
clone size: many; D gene: TRBD1; V gene: TRBV2; J gene: TRBJ2-7; CDR3 DNA: TGTGCCAGCACTCGGGACAGGGGTCCCTACGAGCAGTACTTC; CDR3 protein: CASTRDRGPYEQYF
clone size: many; D gene: -; V gene: TRBV6-2/TRBV6-3; J gene: TRBJ1-1; CDR3 DNA: TGTGCCAGCAGCCCCTATGGGGACTACACTGAAGCTTTCTTT; CDR3 protein: CASSPYGDYTEAFF
clone size: many; D gene: -; V gene: TRBV12-3/TRBV12-4; J gene: TRBJ2-2; CDR3 DNA: TGTGCCAGCAGTTTCGACGGGACCGGGGAGCTGTTTTTT; CDR3 protein: CASSFDGTGELFF
clone size: many; D gene: -; V gene: TRBV27; J gene: TRBJ2-4; CDR3 DNA: TGTGCCAGCAGATCGTCAAATTTAGCCAAAAACATTCAGTACTTC; CDR3 protein: CASRSSNLAKNIQYF
clone size: -; D gene: -; V gene: TRBV7-9; J gene: TRBJ2-5; CDR3 DNA: TGTGCCAGCAGCTTCAACAGGGTCGAAGAGACCCAGTACTTC; CDR3 protein: CASSFNRVEETQYF
clone size: few; D gene: TRBD2; V gene: TRBV28; J gene: TRBJ2-3; CDR3 DNA: TGTGCCAGCAGTTTCACCGAGCGGGATGCCACAGATACGCAGTATTTT; CDR3 protein: CASSFTERDATDTQYF
clone size: few; D gene: -; V gene: TRBV5-1; J gene: TRBJ2-7; CDR3 DNA: TGCGCCAGCACCACAGGGGCGGGGTACGAGCAGTACTTC; CDR3 protein: CASTTGAGYEQYF
clone size: many; D gene: -; V gene: TRBV29-1; J gene: TRBJ2-7; CDR3 DNA: TGCAGCGTTGGAGGACAGAGCTCCTACGAGCAGTACTTC; CDR3 protein: CSVGGQSSYEQYF
clone size: many; D gene: TRBD1; V gene: TRBV6-1; J gene: TRBJ1-1; CDR3 DNA: TGTGCCAGCAGTGAACCCCCCCGACAGGGAATGAACACTGAAGCTTTCTTT; CDR3 protein: CASSEPPRQGMNTEAFF
clone size: -; D gene: TRBD1; V gene: TRBV6-2/TRBV6-3; J gene: TRBJ1-2; CDR3 DNA: TGTGCCAGCAGTTCCCCACGGGACAGGGGTGCCTCTGGCTATGGCTACACCTTC; CDR3 protein: CASSSPRDRGASGYGYTF
clone size: few; D gene: -; V gene: TRBV20-1; J gene: TRBJ2-5; CDR3 DNA: TGCAGTTCAACACGACCAAGGGGTAGCGGACAAGAGACCCAGTACTTC; CDR3 protein: CSSTRPRGSGQETQYF
clone size: many; D gene: -; V gene: TRBV6-5; J gene: TRBJ2-5; CDR3 DNA: TGTGCCAGCAGTTACTCCTCGGGGTTCCAAGAGACCCAGTACTTC; CDR3 protein: CASSYSSGFQETQYF
clone size: few; D gene: TRBD2; V gene: TRBV12-3/TRBV12-4; J gene: TRBJ2-5; CDR3 DNA: TGTGCCAGCAGTTTCCTCCGGACTAGCACTGAGACCCAGTACTTC; CDR3 protein: CASSFLRTSTETQYF
clone size: many; D gene: -; V gene: TRBV12-5; J gene: TRBJ2-5; CDR3 DNA: TGTGCTAGTGGTTTGGGCACCGGGACAAGCGAGACCCAGTACTTC; CDR3 protein: CASGLGTGTSETQYF
clone size: -; D gene: -; V gene: TRBV3-1; J gene: TRBJ1-2; CDR3 DNA: TGTGCCAGCAGCTTACAACCCATCGGCGAGATTGGCTACACCTTC; CDR3 protein: CASSLQPIGEIGYTF
clone size: few; D gene: -; V gene: TRBV10-3; J gene: TRBJ1-3; CDR3 DNA: TGTGCCATCAGTGGCGTCGTGAACTCTGGAAACACCATATATTTT; CDR3 protein: CAISGVVNSGNTIYF
clone size: many; D gene: -; V gene: TRBV27; J gene: TRBJ2-7; CDR3 DNA: TGTGCCAGCAGTTTATTTTTGGGGCAGACCTACGAGCAGTACTTC; CDR3 protein: CASSLFLGQTYEQYF
clone size: -; D gene: -; V gene: TRBV12-3/TRBV12-4; J gene: TRBJ1-2; CDR3 DNA: TGTGCCAGCGTGCGGCTCGGGGGGCTGGGGGGCTACACCTTC; CDR3 protein: CASVRLGGLGGYTF
clone size: many; D gene: -; V gene: TRBV6-2/TRBV6-3; J gene: TRBJ2-5; CDR3 DNA: TGTGCCAGCAGTTACTCGCCCCAGGGGCAACAAGAGACCCAGTACTTC; CDR3 protein: CASSYSPQGQQETQYF
clone size: -; D gene: TRBD1; V gene: TRBV2; J gene: TRBJ1-3; CDR3 DNA: TGTGCCAGCAGTTCCCCGGGACAGGGGAGCTACACCATATATTTT; CDR3 protein: CASSSPGQGSYTIYF
clone size: few; D gene: TRBD2; V gene: TRBV2; J gene: TRBJ2-5; CDR3 DNA: TGTGCCAGCAGCTTCCTTCCGCGGGAGGAGACCCAGTACTTC; CDR3 protein: CASSFLPREETQYF
clone size: many; D gene: -; V gene: TRBV6-2/TRBV6-3; J gene: TRBJ1-5; CDR3 DNA: TGTGCCAGCAGTTACCCCCAGCGAGACATTAGCAATCAGCCCCAGCATTTT; CDR3 protein: CASSYPQRDISNQPQHF
clone size: -; D gene: TRBD1; V gene: TRBV24-1; J gene: TRBJ2-5; CDR3 DNA: TGTGCCACCAGTGACCCGAGGGGGCCGGTCCAAGAGACCCAGTACTTC; CDR3 protein: CATSDPRGPVQETQYF
clone size: -; D gene: TRBD2; V gene: TRBV12-3/TRBV12-4; J gene: TRBJ2-2; CDR3 DNA: TGTGCCAGCAGTTCCCCATCTAGCGGAGGTACCGGGGAGCTGTTTTTT; CDR3 protein: CASSSPSSGGTGELFF
clone size: many; D gene: -; V gene: TRBV7-2; J gene: TRBJ2-5; CDR3 DNA: TGTGCCAGCAGCTCTCCGGTAAAAGAGACCCAGTACTTC; CDR3 protein: CASSSPVKETQYF
clone size: few; D gene: TRBD2; V gene: TRBV5-1; J gene: TRBJ2-2; CDR3 DNA: TGCGCCAGCACTAAAGGAGGAGCGGGAGGGTCCGGGGAGCTGTTTTTT; CDR3 protein: CASTKGGAGGSGELFF
clone size: once; D gene: -; V gene: TRBV6-5; J gene: TRBJ2-7; CDR3 DNA: TGTACCAGCAGTTACTCGTACCCTGATTCCTACGAGCAGTACTTC; CDR3 protein: CTSSYSYPDSYEQYF
clone size: -; D gene: -; V gene: TRBV20-1; J gene: TRBJ2-5; CDR3 DNA: TGCAGTGCCCGACTGGGACTCGAACTGGAGACCCAGTACTTC; CDR3 protein: CSARLGLELETQYF
clone size: many; D gene: -; V gene: TRBV7-8; J gene: TRBJ1-1; CDR3 DNA: TGTGCCAGCAGCTTAGGGACAGCTTCCCCCGAAGCTTTCTTT; CDR3 protein: CASSLGTASPEAFF
clone size: many; D gene: -; V gene: TRBV28; J gene: TRBJ2-7; CDR3 DNA: TGTGCCAGCAGTACATCTGGGGCGGGCCGCTGGCGGTACGAGCAGTACTTC; CDR3 protein: CASSTSGAGRWRYEQYF
clone size: many; D gene: TRBD1; V gene: TRBV5-1; J gene: TRBJ1-1; CDR3 DNA: TGCGCCAGCAGCTCTCACGGACAGGGTGTTGAAGCTTTCTTT; CDR3 protein: CASSSHGQGVEAFF
clone size: many; D gene: -; V gene: TRBV27; J gene: TRBJ1-6; CDR3 DNA: TGTGCCAGCAGTATGAGCCCCTCCTATAATTCACCCCTCCACTTT; CDR3 protein: CASSMSPSYNSPLHF
clone size: many; D gene: TRBD1; V gene: TRBV28; J gene: TRBJ1-2; CDR3 DNA: TGTGCCAGCAGTCCGGGGACAGGGATCTTTTTTGGCTACACCTTC; CDR3 protein: CASSPGTGIFFGYTF
clone size: many; D gene: TRBD2; V gene: TRBV6-2/TRBV6-3; J gene: TRBJ2-7; CDR3 DNA: TGTGCCAGCAGTAAGGGACTAGCGGCCCACTCCTACGAGCAGTACTTC; CDR3 protein: CASSKGLAAHSYEQYF